Given below is one T cell receptor beta chain in context. Antigen unknown. The sample comes from a study of long-term antiretroviral therapy in people with HIV. General study findings and limits: When set beside controls, HIV repertoires had CDR3 length ranges that were narrower. After ART, diversity increased yet remained lower than transplant donor controls.

After removal of 6 bases from V and 1 base from J, the junction contained 7 bases not matched to a gene. The CDR3 consists of 16 residues. Germline V CDR1 and CDR2: MGHRA, YSYEKL. Researchers ran immunoSEQ v3.0 at survey level. Libraries were prepared by immunoSEQ multiplex PCR; TCRdb keeps only in-frame clonotypes and omits some of them. The sample records under 12,000 clones, about 86% being singletons. The chain has TRBV4-1 and TRBJ2-2; 8 nucleotides agree with TRBD2. Source: unsorted PBMCs, taken 7.2 years after starting antiretroviral therapy. This TCR was recovered from a man in his forties or fifties with HIV. The CDR3 bases are TGCGCCAGCAGACAAAGCGGGGGCCTGAACACCGGGGAGCTGTTTTTT. Its translation is CASRQSGGLNTGELFF.